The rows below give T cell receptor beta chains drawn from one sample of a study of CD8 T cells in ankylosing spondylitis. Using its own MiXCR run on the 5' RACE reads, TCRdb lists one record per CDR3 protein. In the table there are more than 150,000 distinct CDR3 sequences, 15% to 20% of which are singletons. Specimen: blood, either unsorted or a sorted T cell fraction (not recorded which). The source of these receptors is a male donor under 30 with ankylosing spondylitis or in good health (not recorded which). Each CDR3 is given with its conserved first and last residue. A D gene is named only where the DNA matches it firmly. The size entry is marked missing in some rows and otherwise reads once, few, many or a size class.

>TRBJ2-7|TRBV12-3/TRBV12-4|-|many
CASSASTSPRSYEQYF
TGTGCCAGCAGTGCCTCGACTAGTCCCCGCTCCTACGAGCAGTACTTC
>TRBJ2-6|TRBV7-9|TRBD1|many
CASSILTGPGANVLTF
TGTGCCAGCAGCATACTGACAGGGCCTGGGGCCAACGTCCTGACTTTC
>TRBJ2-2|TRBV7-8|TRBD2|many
CASSLVGGRARPGELFF
TGTGCCAGCAGCTTAGTCGGTGGGAGGGCCAGACCCGGGGAGCTGTTTTTT
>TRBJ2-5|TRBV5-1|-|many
CASRGLGQGQETQYF
TGCGCCAGCCGCGGACTAGGACAGGGCCAAGAGACCCAGTACTTC
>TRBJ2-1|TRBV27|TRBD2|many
CASSTSGRAWDEQFF
TGTGCCAGCAGTACTAGCGGGAGGGCCTGGGATGAGCAGTTCTTC
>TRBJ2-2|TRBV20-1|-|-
CSATGPSNTGELFF
TGCAGTGCTACCGGACCCTCAAACACCGGGGAGCTGTTTTTT
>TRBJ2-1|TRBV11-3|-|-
CASSLGLDNEQFF
TGTGCCAGCAGCTTAGGACTAGACAATGAGCAGTTCTTC
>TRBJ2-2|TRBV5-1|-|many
CASSTVEGELFF
TGCGCCAGCAGTACCGTTGAGGGGGAGCTGTTTTTT
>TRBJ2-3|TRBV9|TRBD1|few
CASSPDRLIPGQGAGDTQYF
TGTGCCAGCAGCCCTGACAGACTTATCCCGGGACAGGGGGCCGGGGATACGCAGTATTTT
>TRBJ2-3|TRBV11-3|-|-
CASSIGTDTQYF
TGTGCCAGCAGCATAGGAACAGATACGCAGTATTTT
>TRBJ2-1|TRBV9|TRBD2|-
CASSVVASGIYNEQFF
TGTGCCAGCAGCGTAGTGGCTAGCGGAATATACAATGAGCAGTTCTTC
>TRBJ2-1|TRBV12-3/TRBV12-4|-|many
CASSSGTSENEQFF
TGTGCCAGCAGTTCCGGGACTTCGGAGAATGAGCAGTTCTTC
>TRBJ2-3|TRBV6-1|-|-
CASSILAGLDTQYF
TGTGCCAGCAGTATACTCGCAGGTTTGGATACGCAGTATTTT
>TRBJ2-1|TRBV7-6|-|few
CASSLIGEGNNEQFF
TGTGCCAGCAGCCTTATCGGAGAGGGGAACAATGAGCAGTTCTTC
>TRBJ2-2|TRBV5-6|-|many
CASSMVVYNTGELFF
TGTGCCAGCAGTATGGTGGTATACAACACCGGGGAGCTGTTTTTT
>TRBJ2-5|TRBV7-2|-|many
CASSYGSAETQYF
TGTGCCAGCAGCTACGGGAGCGCAGAGACCCAGTACTTC
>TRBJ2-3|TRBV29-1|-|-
CSVEVANTQYF
TGCAGCGTTGAGGTGGCCAACACGCAGTATTTT
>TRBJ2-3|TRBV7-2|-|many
CASSRGSDTQYF
TGTGCCAGTTCCCGGGGATCAGATACGCAGTATTTT
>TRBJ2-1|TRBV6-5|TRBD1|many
CASRGTGVPYNEQFF
TGTGCCAGCAGGGGGACAGGGGTTCCCTACAATGAGCAGTTCTTC
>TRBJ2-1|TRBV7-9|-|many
CASSLDRAGEQFF
TGTGCCAGCAGCTTAGATCGGGCAGGTGAGCAGTTCTTC
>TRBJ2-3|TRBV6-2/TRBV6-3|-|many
CASGMGTSSTQYF
TGTGCCAGCGGAATGGGGACTTCGTCGACGCAGTATTTT
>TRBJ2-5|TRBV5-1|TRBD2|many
CASSPNGRVPETQYF
TGCGCCAGCAGTCCGAATGGGAGGGTCCCAGAGACCCAGTACTTC
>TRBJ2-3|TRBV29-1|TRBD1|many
CSVSGTGLTDTQYF
TGCAGCGTTTCCGGGACAGGGCTAACAGATACGCAGTATTTT
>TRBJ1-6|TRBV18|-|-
CASSPHDNSPLHF
TGTGCCAGCTCACCACATGATAATTCACCCCTCCACTTT
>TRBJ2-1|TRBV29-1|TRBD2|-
CSVSTSGIEQFF
TGCAGCGTGTCGACTAGCGGGATTGAGCAGTTCTTC
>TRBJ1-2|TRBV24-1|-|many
CATSDPLYGYTF
TGTGCCACCAGTGATCCCCTCTATGGCTACACCTTC
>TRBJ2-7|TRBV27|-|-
CASSFRRGEQYF
TGTGCCAGCAGTTTTCGGCGAGGGGAGCAGTACTTC